This TCR beta chain was captured in a study of graft-versus-host responses after intestinal transplantation. The wider study: Anti-thymocyte globulin induction preceded three to four years of tacrolimus and steroid maintenance in all recipients. Whole-study findings and limits: GvH clones were found in recipient marrow; some appeared first in ileum or blood.

Generated by immunoSEQ multiplex PCR, the TCRdb table keeps only in-frame clones and is missing some. The sample lists about 100,000 clones, about 88% occurring once. About this clone itself: The antigen remains undetermined.

This TCR was recovered from a human donor who was the organ donor for an intestinal transplant. The sequencing here drew on unstimulated CD4+ T cells sorted from spleen or lymph node cells, taken before transplant.

The CDR3, as DNA: TGTGCCAGTAGTCAACCGGGGACAGAGAGCAATCAGCCCCAGCATTTT. It is translated as CASSQPGTESNQPQHF. V gene TRBV19 combines with J gene TRBJ1-5, with 7 bases aligning to TRBD1. This CDR3 is 16 amino acids long. Unmatched junction bases numbered 8, after V lost 5 bases and J lost 1 base. Looked up from germline, CDR1 is LNHDA and CDR2 is SQIVND (reference sequence).